The next 5 T cell receptor beta chains were all read from a single sample in a study of monozygotic twins with inflammatory bowel disease. TCRdb reprocessed the 5' RACE reads; each CDR3 protein has one entry and no DNA is given. Its listing shows 160,000 or so distinct CDR3 sequences. The sequenced sample was blood. The receptor set was obtained from a human donor with ulcerative colitis or Crohn's disease, or a healthy co-twin of an affected twin (not recorded which).

The chain's CDR3 is CASSPSGGVISNEQFF. V usage is TRBV27 and J usage is TRBJ2-1; TCRdb names TRBD2, which stays unverified in the absence of DNA. Germline CDR1 is MNHEY and CDR2 is SMNVEV (reference sequence). The CDR3 runs to 16 residues.

V and J are TRBV20-1 and TRBJ2-1; TCRdb returns TRBD2, unconfirmable since there is no DNA. The length of the CDR3 is 15 residues. CDR1 is DFQATT, CDR2 SNEGSKA, per germline (reference sequence). The CDR3 here is CSARGLADFYNEQFF.

V and J are TRBV2 and TRBJ1-6; TCRdb reports TRBD1, a call that lacks DNA to check it against. This CDR3 is built from 14 residues. Germline CDR1 is SNHLY and CDR2 is FYNNEI. The chain's CDR3 is CASKRTGGESPLHF. Looking up the rest from reference TRBV2 and TRBJ1-6 gives the full variable domain: EPEVTQTPSHQVTQMGQEVILRCVPISNHLYFYWYRQILGQKVEFLVSFYNNEISEKSEIFDDQFSVERPDGSNFTLKIRSTKLEDSAMYFCASKRTGGESPLHFGNGTRLTVT.

V and J are TRBV28 and TRBJ2-7; TCRdb designates TRBD1, a call that cannot be tested without DNA. CDR1 MDHEN and CDR2 SYDVKM come from the germline V gene. CDR3 size: 14 residues. The chain's CDR3 is CASKIGGSSYEQYF.

The CDR3 region is CASSGTSVVGEQFF. V is TRBV28 and J is TRBJ2-1; TCRdb names TRBD2, which stays unverified in the absence of DNA. This CDR3 comprises 14 residues. Looked up from germline, CDR1 is MDHEN and CDR2 is SYDVKM.